One and the same sample provided the 16 T cell receptor beta chains below, sequenced in a study of T cells in Graves' hyperthyroidism and ophthalmopathy. Template material for amplifying TCR beta CDR3 regions consisted of RNA transcripts. An initial round of RT-PCR targeting the TCR CDR3 relied on the HTBI primer set. From the multiplex PCR reads, TCRdb called clonotypes with MiXCR, one entry per CDR3 protein. Among 300,000 to 350,000 distinct CDR3 sequences listed, 18% were seen once. Sequencing was done on a sample of blood. The source is a woman in her forties with Graves' ophthalmopathy.

This clonotype was recorded only once. The chain couples TRBV28 to TRBJ1-1; D possibly corresponds to TRBD1 (5 bases). Trimming shortened V by 2 bases and J by 9 bases, and 10 bases separated the two germline ends. Germline CDR1 MDHEN, CDR2 SYDVKM. This CDR3 has 12 residues. For the CDR3, the DNA is TGTGCCAGCAGTTTAGGGGGGTTACAAGCTTTCTTT. Its protein product is CASSLGGLQAFF. Using reference TRBV28 and TRBJ1-1 for the parts outside the CDR3, the full variable domain is DVKVTQSSRYLVKRTGEKVFLECVQDMDHENMFWYRQDPGLGLRLIYFSYDVKMKEKGDIPEGYSVSREKKERFSLILESASTNQTSMYLCASSLGGLQAFFGQGTRLTVV.

This clonotype was counted at least ten times. The CDR3 DNA is TGTGCCAGCAGCTTAGGGGGGGGCCCCGAACAGCCCCAGCATTTT. Protein product: CASSLGGGPEQPQHF. V gene TRBV11-2 combines with J gene TRBJ1-5; weak D call: TRBD1 (6 bases). Trimming removed 1 base from V and 7 bases from J, with 14 bases in between. Germline assignment: CDR1 SGHAT and CDR2 FQNNGV. The CDR3 has 15 residues.

V gene TRBV6-2 or TRBV6-3 combines with J gene TRBJ1-1; tentatively, D is TRBD1 (6 bases). Per the germline V gene, CDR1 is MNHEY and CDR2 is SVGEGT. The CDR3 runs to 14 residues. The V end lost 5 bases, the J end lost 3 bases, and 13 bases lay between the germline ends. The CDR3 loop is CASSDRQVYTEAFF. The CDR3 DNA reads TGTGCCAGCAGTGACCGACAGGTCTACACTGAAGCTTTCTTT.

This clonotype was seen many times. A much bigger clone sits one base away, suggesting this may be a read error. This chain joins TRBV6-1 and TRBJ2-5; D ambiguous. Germline assignment: CDR1 MNHNS and CDR2 SASEGT. With 2 bases removed from V and 2 bases from J, the gap between germline ends came to 12 bases. The CDR3 length is 15 residues. The CDR3 is CASSEQTGSQETQYF. The CDR3 nucleotides are TGTGCCAGCAGTGAACAGACTGGCTCGCAAGAGACCCAGTACTTC.

This clonotype was picked up many times. The chain carries TRBV12-3 or TRBV12-4 and TRBJ2-7; D is perhaps TRBD2 (5 bases). V lost 4 bases and J 2 bases, leaving 15 bases between the germline ends. This CDR3 comprises 15 residues. The CDR3 here is CASSSRADGPYEQYF. The CDR3 nucleotides read TGTGCCAGCAGTTCGAGGGCGGACGGACCCTACGAGCAGTACTTC.

This clonotype appeared many times. The V call is TRBV10-3, the J call TRBJ1-3; no firm D call. Trimming removed 6 bases from V and 4 bases from J, with 10 bases in between. CDR3 length: 13 residues. In germline, CDR1 is ENHRY, CDR2 SYGVKD. Here the CDR3 DNA reads TGTGCCATCAGGCTAGCCAGCGGAAACACCATATATTTT. This translates into CAIRLASGNTIYF.

This clonotype was observed at least ten times. The genes are TRBV19 and TRBJ1-6; the D gene is possibly TRBD1 (6 bases). Trimming removed 7 bases at V and 10 bases at J, with 14 bases between. Germline CDR1 reads LNHDA; CDR2 reads SQIVND (reference sequence). The CDR3 covers 13 residues. The CDR3 sequence is CASTGATGSPLHF. The CDR3 nucleotides read TGTGCCAGTACAGGGGCCACCGGATCACCCCTCCACTTT.

This clonotype was picked up many times. The chain links TRBV5-1 to TRBJ1-1; no reliable D call. Trimming left V 1 base short and J 4 bases short, with 17 bases between. The CDR3 totals 16 residues. CDR1 and CDR2 from the germline V gene are SGHRS and YFSETQ. CDR3 residues: CASSLYPWVLGTEAFF. CDR3 in DNA: TGCGCCAGCAGCTTGTATCCCTGGGTCTTGGGCACTGAAGCTTTCTTT. The variable domain in full, with the rest retrieved from reference TRBV5-1 and TRBJ1-1, is KAGVTQTPRYLIKTRGQQVTLSCSPISGHRSVSWYQQTPGQGLQFLFEYFSETQRNKGNFPGRFSGRQFSNSRSEMNVSTLELGDSALYLCASSLYPWVLGTEAFFGQGTRLTVV.

This clonotype has a count of ten or more. The rearrangement uses TRBV30 and TRBJ1-3; D unclear. The germline V and J ends were trimmed by 8 bases and 0 bases, with 11 bases remaining between them. Germline CDR1 is GTSNPN and CDR2 is SVGIG (reference sequence). The CDR3 is 13 residues long. This chain's CDR3 is CAGDSGSGNTIYF. As DNA, the CDR3 is TGTGCCGGTGACTCCGGCTCTGGAAACACCATATATTTT.

This clonotype was counted at least ten times. The chain has TRBV28 and TRBJ1-1; unclear D gene. The V gene's germline CDR1 is MDHEN and CDR2 SYDVKM. V was clipped by 5 bases and J by 0 bases, with 16 bases between them. The CDR3 is 16 amino acids. This chain's CDR3 is CASSARLWGMNTEAFF. The CDR3 DNA reads TGTGCCAGCAGTGCCAGGTTATGGGGAATGAACACTGAAGCTTTCTTT.

This clonotype was observed at least ten times. The chain has TRBV29-1 and TRBJ1-1; no firm D call. The ends were cut back, 4 bases at V and 0 bases at J, with 3 bases in the middle. The CDR3 is 11 amino acids. Germline-derived CDR1 and CDR2 are SQVTM and ANQGSEA. The CDR3 nucleotides read TGCAGCGTTGCAATGAACACTGAAGCTTTCTTT. Residues: CSVAMNTEAFF.

Of note for this clonotype: A much larger clone differs from this one at a single base, so this may be a read error. The chain employs TRBV6-5 and TRBJ1-2; D unclear. This CDR3 has 16 amino acids. The germline CDR1 and CDR2 sequences are MNHEY and SVGAGI. Here the CDR3 reads CAISYSQKTESYGYTF. CDR3 in DNA: TGTGCCATCAGTTACTCTCAGAAGACCGAATCTTATGGCTACACCTTC.

This clonotype was observed at least ten times. V gene TRBV6-5 combines with J gene TRBJ2-7, with D possibly matching TRBD2 (5 bases). Germline CDR1 is MNHEY and CDR2 is SVGAGI. Trimming removed 5 bases from V and 2 bases from J, with 13 bases in between. The CDR3 spans 14 residues. The CDR3 coding sequence is TGTGCCAGCAGTACGTTGCTAGCCCCCTACGAGCAGTACTTC. Its protein product is CASSTLLAPYEQYF.

This clonotype was seen repeatedly, ten times or more. The rearrangement joins TRBV6-2 or TRBV6-3 to TRBJ2-7; no clear D gene. Germline CDR1 reads MNHEY; CDR2 reads SVGEGT. CDR3 length: 19 amino acids. With 5 bases removed from V and 3 bases from J, the gap between germline ends came to 29 bases. CDR3 residues: CASSPAGLVTVRNGYEQYF. CDR3 coding DNA: TGTGCCAGCAGTCCCGCCGGGTTAGTAACGGTACGGAATGGCTACGAGCAGTACTTC.

This clonotype was detected ten times or more. The gene calls are TRBV7-9 and TRBJ2-7; 8 bases are a match to TRBD1. Per the germline V gene, CDR1 is SEHNR and CDR2 is FQNEAQ (reference sequence). J lost 4 bases, V lost 4 bases, and 6 bases had no gene match. CDR3 length: 14 residues. CDR3 loop: CASSSLQGAYEQYF. The DNA for the CDR3 is TGTGCCAGCAGCTCGCTGCAGGGGGCTTACGAGCAGTACTTC. The whole variable domain, remainder taken from reference TRBV7-9 and TRBJ2-7, is DTGVSQNPRHKITKRGQNVTFRCDPISEHNRLYWYRQTLGQGPEFLTYFQNEAQLEKSRLLSDRFSAERPKGSFSTLEIQRTEQGDSAMYLCASSSLQGAYEQYFGPGTRLTVT.

This clonotype was seen a handful of times. The chain uses TRBV19 and TRBJ2-3; 12 bases map to TRBD2. Germline-derived CDR1 and CDR2 are LNHDA and SQIVND (reference sequence). The V gene end was trimmed by 5 bases and the J gene end by 3 bases; junction bases not matched to a gene: 9. This CDR3 contains 17 residues. This CDR3 is CASSLRLLAGGTDTQYF. CDR3 nucleotide sequence: TGTGCCAGTAGTTTGAGATTACTAGCGGGAGGTACAGATACGCAGTATTTT. The full variable domain, completed using reference TRBV19 and TRBJ2-3, is DGGITQSPKYLFRKEGQNVTLSCEQNLNHDAMYWYRQDPGQGLRLIYYSQIVNDFQKGDIAEGYSVSREKKESFPLTVTSAQKNPTAFYLCASSLRLLAGGTDTQYFGPGTRLTVL.